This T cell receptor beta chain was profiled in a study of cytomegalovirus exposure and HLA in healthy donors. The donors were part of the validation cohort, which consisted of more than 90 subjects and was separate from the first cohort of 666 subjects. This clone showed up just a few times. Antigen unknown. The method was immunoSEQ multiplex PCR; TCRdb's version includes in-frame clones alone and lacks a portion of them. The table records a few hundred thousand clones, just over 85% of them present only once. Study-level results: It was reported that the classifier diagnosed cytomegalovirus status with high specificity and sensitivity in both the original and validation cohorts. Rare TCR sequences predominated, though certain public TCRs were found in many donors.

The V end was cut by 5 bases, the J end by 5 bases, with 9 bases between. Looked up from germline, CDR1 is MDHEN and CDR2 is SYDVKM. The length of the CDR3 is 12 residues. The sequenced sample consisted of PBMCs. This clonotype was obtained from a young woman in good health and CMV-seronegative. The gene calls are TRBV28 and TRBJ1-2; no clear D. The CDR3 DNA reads TGTGCCAGCAGTACATCGCTTTATGGCTACACCTTC. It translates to CASSTSLYGYTF.